This T cell receptor beta chain was sequenced for a study of blood T cell repertoires in COVID-19. CDR3 length: 13 residues. From germline, CDR1 is SGHRS and CDR2 YFSETQ. Trimming left V 4 bases short and J 3 bases short, with 8 bases between. Generated by immunoSEQ multiplex PCR, the TCRdb table keeps only in-frame clones and is missing some. The table shows fewer than 500,000 clones, with roughly nine tenths occurring only once. The source of this sequence is a woman aged 18-29 years who had recovered from COVID-19. Sequencing input: PBMCs or T cells enriched from blood (not recorded which). The V call is TRBV5-1, the J call TRBJ1-5; D is unclear. CDR3 coding DNA: TGCGCCAGCAGCCTAGGACTCAATCAGCCCCAGCATTTT. It codes for CASSLGLNQPQHF.